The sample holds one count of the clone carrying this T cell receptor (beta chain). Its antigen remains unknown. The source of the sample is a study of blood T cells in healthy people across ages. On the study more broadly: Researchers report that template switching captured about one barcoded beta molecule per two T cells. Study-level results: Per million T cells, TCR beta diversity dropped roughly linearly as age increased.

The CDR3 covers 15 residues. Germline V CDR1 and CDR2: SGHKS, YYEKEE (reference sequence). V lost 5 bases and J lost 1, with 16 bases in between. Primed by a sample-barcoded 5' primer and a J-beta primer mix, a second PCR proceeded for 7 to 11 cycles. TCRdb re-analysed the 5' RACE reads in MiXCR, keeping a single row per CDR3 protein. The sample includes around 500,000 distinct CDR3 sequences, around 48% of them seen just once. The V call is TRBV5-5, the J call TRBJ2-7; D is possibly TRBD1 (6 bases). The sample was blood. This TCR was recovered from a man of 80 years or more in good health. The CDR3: CASSPDRPISYEQYF. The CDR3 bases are TGTGCCAGCAGTCCCGACAGGCCCATATCCTACGAGCAGTACTTC.